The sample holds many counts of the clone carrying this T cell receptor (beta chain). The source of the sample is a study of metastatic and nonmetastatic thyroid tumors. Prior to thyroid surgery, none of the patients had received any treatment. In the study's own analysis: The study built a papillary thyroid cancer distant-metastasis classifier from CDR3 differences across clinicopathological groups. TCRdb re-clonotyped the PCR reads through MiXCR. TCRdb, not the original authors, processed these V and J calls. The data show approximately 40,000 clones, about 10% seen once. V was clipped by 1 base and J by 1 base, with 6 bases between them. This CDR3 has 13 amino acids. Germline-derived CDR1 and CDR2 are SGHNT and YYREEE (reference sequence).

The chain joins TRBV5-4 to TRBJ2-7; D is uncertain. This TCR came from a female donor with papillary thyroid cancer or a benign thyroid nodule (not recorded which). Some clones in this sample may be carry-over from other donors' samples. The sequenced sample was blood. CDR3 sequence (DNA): TGTGCCAGCAGCTTGTTTGCGTCCTACGAGCAGTACTTC. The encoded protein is CASSLFASYEQYF.